The present entry profiles one T cell receptor (beta chain) with its context. Its antigen is undetermined. This entry comes from a study of T cell responses to AZD1222 COVID-19 vaccine. Study-wide points: Spike-specific TCR breadth and depth rose after two AZD1222 doses. Females made up more of the donors, who were largely white British, and clonal diversity may have come out too low. In all cases, repertoires were sampled only after the peak T cell response. Vaccine-related CD4 TCRs covered spike, predominating at 160-218 and 743-854.

Germline V gives CDR1 PRHDT, CDR2 FYEKMQ (reference sequence). The junction had 5 bases not matched to a gene; V was cut back by 4 bases and J by 0 bases. CDR3 size: 15 residues. Sequencing used immunoSEQ multiplex PCR; TCRdb keeps in-frame clones, though not all of them. The data contain 150,000 or so clones, approximately 90% of them singletons. Sequencing used peripheral blood, obtained on day 0 of AZD1222 vaccination. This receptor was taken from an adult in good health. The chain is built from TRBV13 and TRBJ1-1, with 7 bases aligning to TRBD1. CDR3 sequence: CASSWGTEMNTEAFF. The CDR3 DNA reads TGTGCCAGCAGCTGGGGGACAGAGATGAACACTGAAGCTTTCTTT. The full variable domain, rest sourced from reference TRBV13 and TRBJ1-1, is AAGVIQSPRHLIKEKRETATLKCYPIPRHDTVYWYQQGPGQDPQFLISFYEKMQSDKGSIPDRFSAQQFSDYHSELNMSSLELGDSALYFCASSWGTEMNTEAFFGQGTRLTVV.